This T cell receptor (beta chain) was sequenced during a study of CD8+CD57+ T cells in acquired aplastic anemia. The CDR3 loop spans 13 amino acids. Germline V gene data show CDR1 as MGHDK and CDR2 as SYGVNS. V was cut by 5 bases and J by 5 bases, with 12 bases left in between. Genomic DNA, serving as template, underwent TCR beta VDJ and CDR3 profiling. TCRdb analysed the reads with MiXCR anew, one entry per CDR3 protein. The table shows roughly 150,000 distinct CDR3 sequences, with about 45% occurring only once. The sequenced patients had an expansion of CD8+CD57+ cells seen by flow cytometry. With no exception, the patients had severe acquired aplastic anemia.

V and J are TRBV25-1 and TRBJ1-1; D is possibly TRBD1 (6 bases). The specimen was sorted CD4+, CD8+, or CD8+CD57+ T cells (not recorded which) from PBMCs. This clonotype was obtained from a human donor with aplastic anemia. The CDR3 DNA sequence: TGTGCCAGCAGTACCCAGGGGTCGACTGAAGCTTTCTTT. Amino acids: CASSTQGSTEAFF.